This T cell receptor (beta chain) was found in a study of T cell responses to AZD1222 COVID-19 vaccine. Of note for this clone: Its antigen remains unknown. A junction end diverges from the germline sequence, so it may reflect a read error.

CDR3 length: 14 amino acids. Germline CDR1 and CDR2: SGHRS and YFSETQ. Study results and caveats: Scientists sampled the repertoires only once the peak T cell response had passed.

Measured with immunoSEQ multiplex PCR; TCRdb has only the in-frame clones, and not every one. Of about 110,000 clones detected, about 89% appear once; the ten largest clones hold 5.5% to 8.5%. The material was peripheral blood, obtained on day 0 of AZD1222 vaccination. The sequence was obtained from an adult in good health. The J gene is TRBJ2-7, the V gene TRBV5-1; tentative D call: TRBD2 (6 bases). The CDR3 is CASSLGLDTYVQYF. The CDR3 DNA reads TGCGCCAGCAGCTTGGGACTAGATACCTACGTGCAGTACTTC. The full variable domain, in which reference TRBV5-1 and TRBJ2-7 provide the parts outside the CDR3, is KAGVTQTPRYLIKTRGQQVTLSCSPISGHRSVSWYQQTPGQGLQFLFEYFSETQRNKGNFPGRFSGRQFSNSRSEMNVSTLELGDSALYLCASSLGLDTYVQYFGPGTRLTVT.